This T cell receptor beta chain was identified during a study of cytomegalovirus exposure and HLA in healthy donors. The donors formed part of the approximately 110-subject validation cohort, distinct from the approximately 670-subject first cohort. Profiled with immunoSEQ multiplex PCR; TCRdb holds only in-frame clones, not every one. Of 110,000 to 150,000 clones listed, just under 90% were seen once; the top ten hold roughly 6.5%. V lost 0 bases, J lost 5 bases, and 9 bases stayed unmatched. In germline, CDR1 is MGHRA, CDR2 YSYEKL. CDR3 size: 17 residues. The sequencing input was PBMCs. The chain couples TRBV4-1 to TRBJ2-7, with 11 bases identical to TRBD2. The TCR comes from a young woman in good health and CMV-seropositive. The CDR3 reads CASSQEPLRLAGNEQYF. Written as DNA, the CDR3 is TGCGCCAGCAGCCAAGAACCCCTCAGACTAGCGGGAAACGAGCAGTACTTC.